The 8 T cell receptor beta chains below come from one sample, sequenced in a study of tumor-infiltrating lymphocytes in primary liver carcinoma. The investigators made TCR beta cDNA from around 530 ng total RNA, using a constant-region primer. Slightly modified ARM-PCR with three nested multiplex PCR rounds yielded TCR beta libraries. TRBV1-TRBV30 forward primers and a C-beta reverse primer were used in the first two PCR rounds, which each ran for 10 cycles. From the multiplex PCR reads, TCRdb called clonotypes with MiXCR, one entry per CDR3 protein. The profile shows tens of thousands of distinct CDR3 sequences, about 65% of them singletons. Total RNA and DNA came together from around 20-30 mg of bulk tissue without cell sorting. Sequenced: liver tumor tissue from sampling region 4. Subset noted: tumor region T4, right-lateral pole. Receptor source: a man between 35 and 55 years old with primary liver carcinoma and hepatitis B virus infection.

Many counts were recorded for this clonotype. DNA for the CDR3: TGTGCCATCAGAGGTTGGACGGACCCTAGCACAGATACGCAGTATTTT. As protein: CAIRGWTDPSTDTQYF. The gene calls are TRBV10-3 and TRBJ2-3; unclear D gene. The CDR3 covers 16 residues. Germline V CDR1 and CDR2: ENHRY, SYGVKD. Deletions cut 6 bases from V and 0 bases from J, with 16 bases between.

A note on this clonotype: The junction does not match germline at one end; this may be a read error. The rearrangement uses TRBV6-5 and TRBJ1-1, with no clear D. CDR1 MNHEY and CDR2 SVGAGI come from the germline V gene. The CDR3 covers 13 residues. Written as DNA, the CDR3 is TGTGCCATCAGCGGGCAATTCAACACTGGAGCTTTCTTT. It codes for CAISGQFNTGAFF.

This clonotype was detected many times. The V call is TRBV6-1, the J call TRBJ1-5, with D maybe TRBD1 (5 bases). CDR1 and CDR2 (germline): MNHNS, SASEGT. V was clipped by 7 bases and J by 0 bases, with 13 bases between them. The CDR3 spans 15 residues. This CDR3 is CASNRDPNSNQPQHF. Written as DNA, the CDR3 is TGTGCCAGCAATCGGGACCCCAATAGCAATCAGCCCCAGCATTTT.

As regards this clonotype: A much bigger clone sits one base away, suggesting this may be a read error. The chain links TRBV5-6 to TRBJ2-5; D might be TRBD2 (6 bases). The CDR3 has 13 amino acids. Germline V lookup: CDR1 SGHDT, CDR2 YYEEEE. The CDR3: CASSPSTRETHYF. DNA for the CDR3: TGTGCCAGCAGCCCTAGCACCCGGGAGACCCACTACTTC.

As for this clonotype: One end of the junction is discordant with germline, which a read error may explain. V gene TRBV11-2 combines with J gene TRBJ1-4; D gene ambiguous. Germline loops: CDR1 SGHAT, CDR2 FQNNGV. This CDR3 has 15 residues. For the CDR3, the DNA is TGTGCCAGCAGCTTAGACGGGTTCGTTAATGAGAAACTGTTTTTC. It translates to CASSLDGFVNEKLFF.

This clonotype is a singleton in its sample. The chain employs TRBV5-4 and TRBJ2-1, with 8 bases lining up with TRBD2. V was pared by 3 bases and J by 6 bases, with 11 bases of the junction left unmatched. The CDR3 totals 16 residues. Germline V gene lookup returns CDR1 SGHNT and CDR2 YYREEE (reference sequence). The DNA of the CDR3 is TGTGCCAGCAGCTCTATCGAACTAGCGGAGACCAATGAGCAGTTCTTC. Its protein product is CASSSIELAETNEQFF.

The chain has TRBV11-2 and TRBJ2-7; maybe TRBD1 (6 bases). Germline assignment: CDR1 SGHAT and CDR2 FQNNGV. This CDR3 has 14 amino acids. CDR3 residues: CVSSTLGGSYEQYF. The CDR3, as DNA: TGTGTAAGCAGCACCCTAGGGGGATCCTACGAGCAGTACTTC.

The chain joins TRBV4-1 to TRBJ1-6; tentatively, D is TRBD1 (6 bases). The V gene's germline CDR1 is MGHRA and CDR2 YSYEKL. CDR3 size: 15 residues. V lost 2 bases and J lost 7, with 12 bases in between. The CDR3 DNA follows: TGCGCCAGCAGCCAAAATAGCACAGGGAATTCACCCCTCCACTTT. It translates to CASSQNSTGNSPLHF.